These 5 T cell receptor beta chains came from one sample sequenced in a study of shared clonotypes between healthy human individuals. Profiling relied on immunoSEQ multiplex PCR, and the TCRdb table lists in-frame clones only, not all of them. In the table there are about 480,000 clones, approximately 79% of which are singletons. Sequencing was done on a sample of PBMCs. These receptors all come from a woman aged 40 to 50 in good health. Some clones in this sample may be carry-over from other donors' samples.

The rearrangement joins TRBV6-6 to TRBJ2-2, with D unclear. V lost 4 bases to trimming and J lost 7 bases, with 10 bases between them. Germline values: CDR1 MNHNY, CDR2 SVGAGI (reference sequence). The CDR3 is 13 amino acids. Written as DNA, the CDR3 is TGTGCCAGCAGTTCTCGGCGCAGCGGGGAGCTGTTTTTT. It specifies CASSSRRSGELFF.

Concerning this clone: Other DNA sequences in the same sample also yield this CDR3. Written as DNA, the CDR3 is TGCGCCAGCAGCTTTACAGGGGGCTCAGAGACCCAGTACTTC. This codes for CASSFTGGSETQYF. The chain joins TRBV5-1 to TRBJ2-5; 9 bases map to TRBD1. This CDR3 region has 14 residues. CDR1 and CDR2 from the germline V gene are SGHRS and YFSETQ. The junction had 3 bases not matched to a gene; V was cut back by 2 bases and J by 4 bases.

Note on this clone: The sample contains more than one DNA sequence encoding this CDR3. This sequence joins TRBV5-1 and TRBJ1-1; 11 bases are a match to TRBD1. The CDR3 covers 15 residues. The junction had 3 bases not matched to a gene; V was cut back by 0 bases and J by 5 bases. The germline CDR1 and CDR2 sequences are SGHRS and YFSETQ. CDR3 loop: CASSLAGTGGTEAFF. The DNA of the CDR3 is TGCGCCAGCAGCTTGGCTGGGACAGGGGGAACTGAAGCTTTCTTT.

This clone was picked up one time. The chain recombines TRBV11-2 with TRBJ2-2, with D unresolved. This CDR3 spans 13 amino acids. Trimming left V 5 bases short and J 3 bases short, with 7 bases between. In germline, CDR1 is SGHAT, CDR2 FQNNGV. The CDR3 DNA reads as TGTGCCAGCAGCACTGATTACACCGGGGAGCTGTTTTTT. This sequence encodes CASSTDYTGELFF.

J is TRBJ1-1 and V is TRBV5-1; D is unresolved. V was cut by 0 bases and J by 6 bases, with 12 bases left in between. The CDR3 has 14 residues. CDR1 SGHRS and CDR2 YFSETQ come from the germline V gene. The CDR3 coding sequence is TGCGCCAGCAGCTTGGACAGTCGGGTCGCTGAAGCTTTCTTT. Translating it yields CASSLDSRVAEAFF.